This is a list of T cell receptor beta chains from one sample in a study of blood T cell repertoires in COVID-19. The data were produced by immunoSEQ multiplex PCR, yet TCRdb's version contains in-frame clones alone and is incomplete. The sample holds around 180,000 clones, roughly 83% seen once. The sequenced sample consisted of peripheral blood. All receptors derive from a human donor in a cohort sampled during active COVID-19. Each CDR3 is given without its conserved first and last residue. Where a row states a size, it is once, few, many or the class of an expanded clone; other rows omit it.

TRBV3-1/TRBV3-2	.	ASSHTGTGTGAYEQY
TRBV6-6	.	ASGQFNYGYT
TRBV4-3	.	ASSQVAGLVYEQY
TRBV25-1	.	ASRGQTSYEQY
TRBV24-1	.	ATSDLRAPSYNEQF
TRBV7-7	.	ASSSEGGTEAF
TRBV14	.	ASSRRWGVGNTIY
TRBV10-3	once	AISESKPGGQPQH
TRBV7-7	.	ASSRQENTEAF
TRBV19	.	ASSIRATSGRPGELF
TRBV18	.	ASSTEMAGPTFNEQF
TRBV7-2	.	ASRPDRGSNYGYT
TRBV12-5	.	ASGLPGLAGTQY
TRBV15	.	ATSRASRSDSRSLGYEQY
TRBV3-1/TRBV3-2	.	ASSPPGLSYEQY
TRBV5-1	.	ASSLGTGISYEQY
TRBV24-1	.	ATSDLGRGDYNEQF
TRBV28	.	ASSPPTGAKNTEAF
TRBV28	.	ASSLIAGNQPQH
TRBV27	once	ASSLHVLAGNYGYT
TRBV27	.	ASSFLSGANVLT
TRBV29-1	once	SVGQTNTEAF
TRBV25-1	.	ASSDFPRSSETEAF
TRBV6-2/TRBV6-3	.	ASSSALSYEQY
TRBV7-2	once	ASSGWGGGTEAF
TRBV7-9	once	ASSLARVNTEAF
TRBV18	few	ASSADKNYGYT
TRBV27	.	ASSPTGGLAGGRTDTQY
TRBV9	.	ASSLDRWGTEAF
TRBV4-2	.	ASSQVAGAGELF
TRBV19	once	ASSMTGGRTDTQY
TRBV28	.	ARNAQGMRSYNSPLH
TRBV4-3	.	ASSRSGGYNEQF
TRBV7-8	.	ASSFLLVPDTQY
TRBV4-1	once	ASRAGPGLGGGQF
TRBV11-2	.	ASSLASYEQY
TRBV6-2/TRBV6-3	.	ASSLSGTYNEQF
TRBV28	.	ASSLAGEVYEQY
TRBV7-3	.	ASSPGARRRVNTGELF
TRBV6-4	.	ASSESPQGQPAF